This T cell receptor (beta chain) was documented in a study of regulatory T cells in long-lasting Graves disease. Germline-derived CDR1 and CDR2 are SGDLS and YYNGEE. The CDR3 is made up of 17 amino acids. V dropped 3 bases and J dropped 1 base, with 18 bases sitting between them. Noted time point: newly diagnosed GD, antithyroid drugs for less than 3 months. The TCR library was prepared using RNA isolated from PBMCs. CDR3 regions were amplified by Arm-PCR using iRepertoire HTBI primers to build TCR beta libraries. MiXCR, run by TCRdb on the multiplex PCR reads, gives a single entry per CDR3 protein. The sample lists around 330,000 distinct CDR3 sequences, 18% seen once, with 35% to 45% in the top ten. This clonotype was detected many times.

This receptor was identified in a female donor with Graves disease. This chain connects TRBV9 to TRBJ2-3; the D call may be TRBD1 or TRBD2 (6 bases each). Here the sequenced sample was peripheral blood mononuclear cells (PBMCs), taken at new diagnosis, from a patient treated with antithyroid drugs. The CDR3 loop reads CASSEGGGLAGTDTQYF. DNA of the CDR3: TGTGCCAGCAGCGAAGGAGGGGGGCTGGCTGGCACAGATACGCAGTATTTT.